Presented here are 27 T cell receptor beta chains from one specimen sequenced in a study of shared clonotypes between healthy human individuals. Only in-frame clones appear in the TCRdb table, and some are missing; sequencing was by immunoSEQ multiplex PCR. The table lists about 2.4 million clones, more than 85% of them singletons. The sample was naive CD4+ T cells from PBMCs. Subset reported: CD45RA+ positively selected. All receptors derive from a man younger than 30 in good health. Some clones in this sample may be carry-over from other donors' samples.

The chain combines TRBV27 with TRBJ1-1; maybe TRBD1 (5 bases). Per germline, CDR1 MNHEY and CDR2 SMNVEV (reference sequence). This CDR3 is built from 16 residues. The V and J ends lost 5 bases and 1 base respectively, with 17 bases between them. Here the CDR3 reads CASSPKGWPKNTEAFF. The CDR3 nucleotides are TGTGCCAGCAGTCCAAAGGGGTGGCCAAAGAACACTGAAGCTTTCTTT.

The chain has TRBV7-2 and TRBJ2-7; 7 positions agree with TRBD1. V gave up 3 bases and J gave up 2 bases; unmatched junction bases: 7. Germline V gene sequence: CDR1 SGHTA, CDR2 FQGNSA. This CDR3 region has 15 residues. The CDR3: CASSFSGTEAYEQYF. The CDR3 DNA follows: TGTGCCAGCAGCTTTTCCGGGACAGAAGCCTACGAGCAGTACTTC.

The chain uses TRBV7-3 and TRBJ1-3; TRBD1 agrees at 7 bases. V trimming: 1 base; J trimming: 2 bases; junction bases outside the gene matches: 2. Germline CDR1 SGHTA, CDR2 FQGTGA. There are 15 residues in the CDR3. The chain's CDR3 is CASSLRTGPGNTIYF. The CDR3 DNA is TGTGCCAGCAGCTTAAGGACAGGACCTGGAAACACCATATATTTT. The full variable domain, rest sourced from reference TRBV7-3 and TRBJ1-3, is GAGVSQTPSNKVTEKGKYVELRCDPISGHTALYWYRQSLGQGPEFLIYFQGTGAADDSGLPNDRFFAVRPEGSVSTLKIQRTERGDSAVYLCASSLRTGPGNTIYFGEGSWLTVV.

The table lists this clone with a count of one. The J gene is TRBJ1-3, the V gene TRBV28; D is undetermined. The germline V and J ends were trimmed by 3 bases and 2 bases, with 11 bases remaining between them. Germline CDR1 reads MDHEN; CDR2 reads SYDVKM. There are 15 residues in the CDR3. The CDR3 bases are TGTGCCAGCAGTTTGGTCCGGGCCCCTGGAAACACCATATATTTT. Amino acid sequence: CASSLVRAPGNTIYF.

The chain carries TRBV6-1 and TRBJ2-3; D is ambiguous. V was shortened by 0 bases and J by 4 bases, with 17 bases between the two germline ends. Germline-derived CDR1 and CDR2 are MNHNS and SASEGT. The length of the CDR3 is 17 residues. The DNA of the CDR3 is TGTGCCAGCAGTGAAGCGCCCTCGGGTTTCCGGGCAGATACGCAGTATTTT. It yields the protein CASSEAPSGFRADTQYF.

CDR3 in DNA: TGTGCCAGCAGCGTAGCGGGAGGGGCCAATGAGCAGTTCTTC. Translating gives CASSVAGGANEQFF. The V and J genes are TRBV9 and TRBJ2-1; TRBD2 agrees at 8 bases. Germline assignment: CDR1 SGDLS and CDR2 YYNGEE. With 0 bases clipped from V and 6 bases from J, the junction kept 2 bases outside the gene matches. The CDR3 is made up of 14 amino acids. The complete variable domain, with remaining parts taken from reference TRBV9 and TRBJ2-1, reads DSGVTQTPKHLITATGQRVTLRCSPRSGDLSVYWYQQSLDQGLQFLIQYYNGEERAKGNILERFSAQQFPDLHSELNLSSLELGDSALYFCASSVAGGANEQFFGPGTRLTVL.

The rearrangement uses TRBV18 and TRBJ2-1; TRBD1 agrees at 8 bases. V was clipped by 2 bases and J by 6 bases; unmatched bases: 12. Germline loops: CDR1 KGHSH, CDR2 LQKENI. The CDR3 covers 17 residues. The CDR3 nucleotides are TGTGCCAGCTCACCAAGGAGCCCGGACAGGGTATCCAATGAGCAGTTCTTC. This gives the protein CASSPRSPDRVSNEQFF.

The chain carries TRBV6-5 and TRBJ1-1; D not resolved. Germline assignment: CDR1 MNHEY and CDR2 SVGAGI. V was clipped by 0 bases and J by 0 bases, with 8 bases between them. The CDR3 covers 15 residues. The CDR3 DNA reads as TGTGCCAGCAGTTACTCCCAAATTATGAACACTGAAGCTTTCTTT. Protein: CASSYSQIMNTEAFF.

The CDR3, as DNA: TGTGCCAGCAGCGAGGGACAGGGGGCTGGGGCCAACGTCCTGACTTTC. Translated, it gives CASSEGQGAGANVLTF. The chain combines TRBV9 with TRBJ2-6; TRBD1 aligns across 11 bases. The CDR3 runs 16 residues. Germline-derived CDR1 and CDR2 are SGDLS and YYNGEE. Trimming at V came to 3 bases and at J to 2 bases, leaving 1 base not matched to a gene. Full variable domain (rest looked up from reference TRBV9 and TRBJ2-6): DSGVTQTPKHLITATGQRVTLRCSPRSGDLSVYWYQQSLDQGLQFLIQYYNGEERAKGNILERFSAQQFPDLHSELNLSSLELGDSALYFCASSEGQGAGANVLTFGAGSRLTVL.

The rearrangement links TRBV28 to TRBJ1-1; no definite D call. Per germline, CDR1 MDHEN and CDR2 SYDVKM. The CDR3 has 15 amino acids. Deletions cut 5 bases from V and 0 bases from J, with 13 bases between. The CDR3 loop is CASSTRTALNTEAFF. The CDR3 DNA sequence: TGTGCCAGCAGTACCCGGACGGCATTGAACACTGAAGCTTTCTTT.

The CDR3: CASSQGTTNTGELFF. The CDR3 bases are TGCGCCAGCAGCCAAGGGACAACGAACACCGGGGAGCTGTTTTTT. This chain links TRBV5-1 with TRBJ2-2, with D possibly matching TRBD1 (6 bases). The V end was cut by 4 bases, the J end by 0 bases, with 10 bases between. CDR1 SGHRS and CDR2 YFSETQ come from the germline V gene. The CDR3 extends over 15 amino acids.

V and J are TRBV9 and TRBJ2-1; perhaps TRBD2 as D (6 bases). The CDR3 extends over 18 amino acids. The germline V gene encodes CDR1 SGDLS and CDR2 YYNGEE. Trimming cost V 0 bases and J 3 bases, with 19 bases left between them. CDR3 sequence reads: CASSVGSPHEGGYNEQFF. The CDR3 DNA reads as TGTGCCAGCAGCGTAGGATCCCCTCATGAGGGAGGCTACAATGAGCAGTTCTTC.

This chain joins TRBV6-6 and TRBJ1-1, with D possibly matching TRBD1 (5 bases). CDR3 size: 13 residues. The V end lost 10 bases, the J end lost 6 bases, and 18 bases lay between the germline ends. CDR1 is MNHNY and CDR2 is SVGAGI in the germline V gene (reference sequence). The CDR3 bases are TGTGCCACCTCTAGACAGCAGGGCGCTGAAGCTTTCTTT. It encodes CATSRQQGAEAFF.

The V gene is TRBV5-1, the J gene TRBJ2-7; D is ambiguous. Per the germline V gene, CDR1 is SGHRS and CDR2 is YFSETQ. Trimming took off 0 bases at V and 5 bases at J, with 9 bases between the two ends. This CDR3 is 13 amino acids long. DNA for the CDR3: TGCGCCAGCAGCTTGGGGCTAGTCGACGAGCAGTACTTC. It codes for CASSLGLVDEQYF. Filled out from reference TRBV5-1 and TRBJ2-7, the complete variable domain reads KAGVTQTPRYLIKTRGQQVTLSCSPISGHRSVSWYQQTPGQGLQFLFEYFSETQRNKGNFPGRFSGRQFSNSRSEMNVSTLELGDSALYLCASSLGLVDEQYFGPGTRLTVT.

The chain joins TRBV6-1 to TRBJ1-4; perhaps TRBD1 as D (5 bases). Germline V lookup: CDR1 MNHNS, CDR2 SASEGT. Trimming removed 7 bases at V and 7 bases at J, with 13 bases between. This CDR3 region has 13 residues. The CDR3 nucleotides read TGTGCCAGCATAAGGGGCTGGGGTGAAAAACTGTTTTTT. It encodes CASIRGWGEKLFF.

This chain uses TRBV9 with TRBJ2-3, with unresolved D. CDR1 and CDR2 (germline): SGDLS, YYNGEE. The V gene lost 3 bases and the J gene lost 6 bases, with 14 bases spanning the gap. The CDR3 totals 14 residues. As DNA, the CDR3 is TGTGCCAGCAGCGGGTACTCCAAGTGGGATACGCAGTATTTT. It codes for CASSGYSKWDTQYF.

The chain employs TRBV11-3 and TRBJ2-7; no definite D call. CDR3 length equals 17 residues. V lost 0 bases, J lost 3 bases, and 18 bases lay in between. CDR1 SGHNT and CDR2 YENEEA come from the germline V gene. The CDR3 loop reads CASSLDIRRSQHYEQYF. The CDR3 DNA reads TGTGCCAGCAGCTTAGATATCCGGCGGAGCCAACACTACGAGCAGTACTTC.

About this clone: At the DNA level, this CDR3 is encoded by other sequences in the same sample as well. J is TRBJ2-1 and V is TRBV4-2; 7 nucleotides align to TRBD2. J gave up 4 bases and V 1 base, and 1 base lay outside the gene matches. There are 14 residues in the CDR3. The germline CDR1 and CDR2 sequences are LGHNA and YNFKEQ. CDR3 protein: CASSQAGGYNEQFF. For the CDR3, the DNA is TGTGCCAGCAGCCAAGCGGGAGGTTACAATGAGCAGTTCTTC.

This sequence joins TRBV14 and TRBJ2-7; D remains ambiguous. The CDR3 length is 13 residues. V lost 1 base, J lost 3 bases, and 7 bases lay in between. The germline V gene encodes CDR1 SGHDN and CDR2 FVKESK. The CDR3 region is CASSQVVGYEQYF. The DNA of the CDR3 is TGTGCCAGCAGCCAAGTGGTGGGCTACGAGCAGTACTTC.

The chain is built from TRBV7-9 and TRBJ2-5; no clear D. V was clipped by 3 bases and J by 5 bases, with 10 bases between them. The CDR3 covers 13 residues. Germline CDR1 SEHNR, CDR2 FQNEAQ (reference sequence). The CDR3: CASSLGVLETQYF. The CDR3 coding sequence is TGTGCCAGCAGCTTGGGCGTTCTGGAGACCCAGTACTTC. The variable domain in full, with the rest retrieved from reference TRBV7-9 and TRBJ2-5, is DTGVSQNPRHKITKRGQNVTFRCDPISEHNRLYWYRQTLGQGPEFLTYFQNEAQLEKSRLLSDRFSAERPKGSFSTLEIQRTEQGDSAMYLCASSLGVLETQYFGPGTRLLVL.

In DNA form, the CDR3 reads TGTGCCAGCAGCTTAAGGGCTAGCGGGAGCGTTAGATACGAGCAGTACTTC. This encodes CASSLRASGSVRYEQYF. The chain has TRBV7-3 and TRBJ2-7; 10 positions agree with TRBD2. CDR3 length equals 17 residues. Germline CDR1 SGHTA, CDR2 FQGTGA. With 1 base clipped from V and 4 bases from J, the junction kept 10 bases outside the gene matches.

The rearrangement uses TRBV28 and TRBJ2-2; D not certain. The germline CDR1 and CDR2 sequences are MDHEN and SYDVKM. Trimming left V 11 bases short and J 2 bases short, with 15 bases between. The CDR3 contains 14 residues. The CDR3 coding sequence is TGTGCCTGCCTAGGGCCGATTAACACCGGGGAGCTGTTTTTT. This translates into CACLGPINTGELFF.

This clone has a handful of counts. V and J are TRBV7-3 and TRBJ2-7; 7 bases agree with TRBD2. This CDR3 is 12 amino acids long. The ends lost 5 bases at V and 7 bases at J; junction bases unmatched: 5. Per the germline V gene, CDR1 is SGHTA and CDR2 is FQGTGA. DNA of the CDR3: TGTGCCAGCAGCCCCCAAGCGGGGGAGCAGTACTTC. It codes for CASSPQAGEQYF.

This clone appeared a few times. V usage is TRBV7-2 and J usage is TRBJ1-3; TRBD1 is a possible D gene (5 bases). Germline CDR1 is SGHTA and CDR2 is FQGNSA. V lost 2 bases to trimming and J lost 2 bases, with 7 bases between them. The CDR3 covers 14 residues. CDR3 sequence: CASSLSRAGNTIYF. CDR3 in DNA: TGTGCCAGCAGCTTATCCAGGGCTGGAAACACCATATATTTT.

The V call is TRBV7-3, the J call TRBJ2-7, with 8 nucleotides matching TRBD2. This CDR3 is built from 16 residues. After removal of 5 bases from V and 0 bases from J, the junction contained 9 bases not matched to a gene. The germline V gene encodes CDR1 SGHTA and CDR2 FQGTGA. CDR3 amino acids: CASSPSGGTSSYEQYF. CDR3 in DNA: TGTGCCAGCAGCCCCAGCGGGGGCACAAGCTCCTACGAGCAGTACTTC.

The chain joins TRBV28 to TRBJ1-2; 11 positions agree with TRBD1. The CDR3 length is 13 residues. V trimming: 4 bases; J trimming: 6 bases; junction bases outside the gene matches: 1. Per germline, CDR1 MDHEN and CDR2 SYDVKM. DNA of the CDR3: TGTGCCAGCAGTTGGACAGGGGGCGATGGCTACACCTTC. It specifies CASSWTGGDGYTF.

The J gene is TRBJ2-7, the V gene TRBV25-1; 9 nucleotides match TRBD2. V was clipped by 2 bases and J by 2 bases; unmatched bases: 7. Germline CDR1 is MGHDK and CDR2 is SYGVNS. The CDR3 is made up of 16 amino acids. This chain's CDR3 is CASSELGAGGTYEQYF. As DNA, the CDR3 is TGTGCCAGCAGTGAACTTGGGGCGGGAGGGACCTACGAGCAGTACTTC.